These 19 T cell receptor beta chains came from one sample sequenced in a study of graft-versus-host responses after intestinal transplantation. Libraries were prepared by immunoSEQ multiplex PCR; TCRdb keeps only in-frame clonotypes and omits some of them. Among roughly 27,000 clones listed, around four fifths were seen once. Specimen: PBMCs, collected 28 days after intestinal transplant. The receptors were gathered from a human patient who received an intestinal transplant, so some T cells may come from the graft donor.

V is TRBV5-1 and J is TRBJ2-5; weak D call: TRBD2 (6 bases). The J call may be incorrect, as the DNA end agrees better with TRBJ2-7. Germline CDR1 is SGHRS and CDR2 is YFSETQ. The CDR3 has 16 amino acids. CDR3 amino acids: CASSYPGRGSSYEQYF. The CDR3 region has the DNA TGCGCCAGCAGCTACCCTGGACGGGGGAGCTCCTACGAGCAGTACTTC.

V and J are TRBV28 and TRBJ1-4; D perhaps matches TRBD1 (6 bases). Germline V gene sequence: CDR1 MDHEN, CDR2 SYDVKM. V was shortened by 5 bases and J by 3 bases, with 19 bases between the two germline ends. This CDR3 comprises 17 residues. The CDR3 region is CASSRSDPDSPNEKLFF. The DNA for the CDR3 is TGTGCCAGCAGTCGTTCAGACCCGGACAGCCCTAATGAAAAACTGTTTTTT. Full variable domain (remainder filled in from reference TRBV28 and TRBJ1-4): DVKVTQSSRYLVKRTGEKVFLECVQDMDHENMFWYRQDPGLGLRLIYFSYDVKMKEKGDIPEGYSVSREKKERFSLILESASTNQTSMYLCASSRSDPDSPNEKLFFGSGTQLSVL.

The V call is TRBV6-1, the J call TRBJ1-5; 11 bases fit TRBD1. The CDR3 contains 17 residues. J lost 2 bases, V lost 1 base, and 4 bases had no gene match. Germline lookup yields CDR1 MNHNS and CDR2 SASEGT. In DNA form, the CDR3 reads TGTGCCAGCAGTGAAGGGTGGGACAGGGGGGGCAATCAGCCCCAGCATTTT. Its protein is CASSEGWDRGGNQPQHF.

The rearrangement uses TRBV6-5 and TRBJ2-3; TRBD2 is a possible D gene (6 bases). Germline values: CDR1 MNHEY, CDR2 SVGAGI. The CDR3 consists of 12 residues. Between the trimmed V and J ends, which lost 4 bases and 8 bases, there was a span of 10 bases. CDR3 region: CASSSSVGTQYF. The CDR3 region has the DNA TGTGCCAGCAGTTCTAGCGTAGGTACGCAGTATTTT.

This clone appeared a few times. This chain connects TRBV29-1 to TRBJ2-7; D possibly corresponds to TRBD1 (5 bases). The CDR3 totals 12 residues. Deletions cut 4 bases from V and 7 bases from J, with 14 bases between. In germline, CDR1 is SQVTM, CDR2 ANQGSEA. CDR3 in DNA: TGCAGCGTTGGGGGCCGGTCCGAGGAGCAGTACTTC. Amino acid sequence: CSVGGRSEEQYF.

The chain uses TRBV12-2 and TRBJ2-3; TRBD2, the D gene given by the table, was not confirmed from the DNA. TRBV12-2 is a documented pseudogene. This CDR3 is built from 16 residues. The CDR3 here is CASRLGTSGCTDTQYF. CDR3 nucleotides: TGTGCAAGTCGCTTAGGGACTAGCGGGTGCACAGATACGCAGTATTTT.

In its sample, this clone was seen a few times. V usage is TRBV10-1 and J usage is TRBJ2-7, with D unclear. There are 12 residues in the CDR3. The V end lost 0 bases, the J end lost 3 bases, and 3 bases lay between the germline ends. Germline V gene sequence: CDR1 WNHNN, CDR2 SYGVQD (reference sequence). The CDR3 bases are TGCGCCAGCAGTGAGTCGAGCTACGAGCAGTACTTC. It is translated as CASSESSYEQYF.

The genes are TRBV18 and TRBJ1-1, with TRBD1 matching 7 bases. This CDR3 is 14 amino acids long. Germline loops: CDR1 KGHSH, CDR2 LQKENI. V lost 1 base, J lost 6 bases, and 5 bases stayed unmatched. CDR3 region: CASSPLTGPAEAFF. The CDR3 DNA is TGTGCCAGCTCACCACTGACAGGGCCCGCTGAAGCTTTCTTT.

The rearrangement links TRBV7-2 to TRBJ2-1; 16 bases are shared with TRBD2. V lost 5 bases and J lost 9; bases outside the gene matches: 10. The germline V gene encodes CDR1 SGHTA and CDR2 FQGNSA. The CDR3 extends over 17 amino acids. The CDR3 spells CASSEPGTSGGGGEQFF. CDR3 coding DNA: TGTGCCAGCAGCGAACCCGGGACTAGCGGGGGGGGAGGTGAGCAGTTCTTC.

The genes are TRBV18 and TRBJ2-1; TRBD1 matches at 7 bases. Germline trimming cut 2 bases from V and 8 bases from J; bases unmatched to any gene: 6. Looked up from germline, CDR1 is KGHSH and CDR2 is LQKENI. The CDR3 runs 14 residues. CDR3 nucleotides: TGTGCCAGCTCACCAGGACAGGTAGGGGATGAGCAGTTCTTC. It codes for CASSPGQVGDEQFF.

This clone showed up just a few times. J is TRBJ1-4 and V is TRBV10-3, with D possibly TRBD1 on 5 matching bases. The germline gives CDR1 ENHRY, CDR2 SYGVKD. Deletions cut 6 bases from V and 2 bases from J, with 7 bases between. The CDR3 spans 13 residues. As DNA, the CDR3 is TGTGCCATCAGGAGACAGACTAATGAAAAACTGTTTTTT. Protein: CAIRRQTNEKLFF.

V is TRBV18 and J is TRBJ2-5; D gene uncertain. The CDR3 extends over 11 amino acids. Germline assignment: CDR1 KGHSH and CDR2 LQKENI. V shed 8 bases and J shed 5 bases, with 9 bases lying between them. The CDR3 loop is CASPLSETQYF. The CDR3, as DNA: TGTGCCAGCCCACTTTCTGAGACCCAGTACTTC.

The V call is TRBV9, the J call TRBJ2-7; TRBD2 matches at 9 bases. V lost 0 bases and J lost 3; bases outside the gene matches: 7. This CDR3 contains 16 residues. Germline V CDR1 and CDR2: SGDLS, YYNGEE. CDR3 protein: CASSVGGAGGYYEQYF. CDR3 DNA: TGTGCCAGCAGCGTAGGGGGAGCGGGGGGTTACTACGAGCAGTACTTC. The full variable domain, in which reference TRBV9 and TRBJ2-7 provide the parts outside the CDR3, is DSGVTQTPKHLITATGQRVTLRCSPRSGDLSVYWYQQSLDQGLQFLIQYYNGEERAKGNILERFSAQQFPDLHSELNLSSLELGDSALYFCASSVGGAGGYYEQYFGPGTRLTVT.

This chain connects TRBV7-8 to TRBJ2-1; 9 bases are shared with TRBD1. The CDR3 covers 16 residues. Germline lookup yields CDR1 SGHVS and CDR2 FQNEAQ. V was pared by 5 bases and J by 7 bases, with 12 bases of the junction left unmatched. Here the CDR3 reads CASSPRTGQGGNEQFF. CDR3 DNA sequence: TGTGCCAGCAGCCCAAGGACGGGACAGGGAGGGAATGAGCAGTTCTTC. The variable domain in full, with the rest retrieved from reference TRBV7-8 and TRBJ2-1, is GAGVSQSPRYKVAKRGQDVALRCDPISGHVSLFWYQQALGQGPEFLTYFQNEAQLDKSGLPSDRFFAERPEGSVSTLKIQRTQQEDSAVYLCASSPRTGQGGNEQFFGPGTRLTVL.

This chain links TRBV27 with TRBJ1-5; no firm D call. V was shortened by 3 bases and J by 2 bases, with 5 bases between the two germline ends. This CDR3 has 13 amino acids. The germline gives CDR1 MNHEY, CDR2 SMNVEV (reference sequence). The CDR3 protein is CASSFGRNQPQHF. The CDR3 region has the DNA TGTGCCAGCAGTTTTGGTCGCAATCAGCCCCAGCATTTT.

Points on this clone: Its ends do not fully match the called genes, so a read error is possible. The chain recombines TRBV7-9 with TRBJ2-1, with D hard to call. CDR3 size: 13 residues. Germline CDR1 SEHNR, CDR2 FQNEAQ (reference sequence). This CDR3 is CASSIAFGNEQFF. The CDR3 DNA is TGTGCCAGCAGCATAGCATTTGGCAATGAGCAGTTCTTC.

The count of this clone is one. The chain uses TRBV28 and TRBJ1-2; 8 bases match TRBD1. The ends lost 7 bases at V and 3 bases at J; junction bases unmatched: 10. Germline CDR1 MDHEN, CDR2 SYDVKM. CDR3 size: 15 residues. This CDR3 reads CASTLGTGGYYGYTF. DNA for the CDR3: TGTGCCAGCACCCTGGGAACAGGGGGGTACTATGGCTACACCTTC.

This clone was detected only once. DNA for the CDR3: TGTGCCAGCAGTGAGGGGGACAGGAAAAACATTCAGTACTTC. Translating it yields CASSEGDRKNIQYF. The chain carries TRBV28 and TRBJ2-4, with 8 bases matching TRBD1. Germline values: CDR1 MDHEN, CDR2 SYDVKM. CDR3 length: 14 residues. V gave up 5 bases and J gave up 4 bases; unmatched junction bases: 4.

The table lists this clone with a count of one. CDR3 bases: TGTGCCAGCAGTGAAGGGGCAGGGGGGGGCGAGCAGTACTTC. Translated, it gives CASSEGAGGGEQYF. V gene TRBV2 combines with J gene TRBJ2-7; either TRBD1 or TRBD2 may fit D (7 bases each). V was pared by 1 base and J by 6 bases, with 13 bases between. This CDR3 comprises 14 residues. Germline V gives CDR1 SNHLY, CDR2 FYNNEI.